The sequence of this T cell receptor (beta chain) was determined in a study of blood T cell repertoires in COVID-19. Whole-study context: Acute and convalescent COVID-19 specimens originated in the United States, Italy and Spain.

V gave up 11 bases and J gave up 1 base; unmatched junction bases: 16. Germline CDR1 reads MDHEN; CDR2 reads SYDVKM. The CDR3 is 16 amino acids. Authors' analysis steps: From reference gene primer amplification, estimates of nucleated cell counts were derived. Produced via immunoSEQ multiplex PCR; TCRdb's table is partial and in-frame only. The V and J calls and the clone size are those of that table, but D and trimming were determined from the DNA. The sample shows approximately 61,000 clones, about 91% of them seen only once. The specimen was peripheral blood. This receptor was identified in a woman of 80 years or more with active COVID-19. The rearrangement joins TRBV28 to TRBJ2-7, with TRBD2 matching over 8 bases. The chain's CDR3 is CASRPTGTRVSYEQYF. In nucleotides, the CDR3 is TGTGCCTCCCGCCCAACCGGGACTAGGGTTTCCTACGAGCAGTACTTC.